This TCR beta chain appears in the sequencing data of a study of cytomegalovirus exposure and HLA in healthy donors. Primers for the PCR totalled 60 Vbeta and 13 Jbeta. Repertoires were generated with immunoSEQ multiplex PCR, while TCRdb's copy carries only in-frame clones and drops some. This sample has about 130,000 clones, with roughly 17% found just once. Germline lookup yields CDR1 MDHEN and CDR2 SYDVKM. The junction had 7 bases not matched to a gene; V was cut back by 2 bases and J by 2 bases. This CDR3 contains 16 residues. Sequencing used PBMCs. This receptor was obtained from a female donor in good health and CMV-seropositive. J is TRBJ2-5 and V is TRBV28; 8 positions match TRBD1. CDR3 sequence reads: CASSLGRGPKQETQYF. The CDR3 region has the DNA TGTGCCAGCAGTTTAGGCAGGGGGCCAAAGCAAGAGACCCAGTACTTC. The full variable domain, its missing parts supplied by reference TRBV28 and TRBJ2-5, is DVKVTQSSRYLVKRTGEKVFLECVQDMDHENMFWYRQDPGLGLRLIYFSYDVKMKEKGDIPEGYSVSREKKERFSLILESASTNQTSMYLCASSLGRGPKQETQYFGPGTRLLVL.